Listed below are T cell receptor beta chains from one sample, sequenced in a study of radiation and T cells in renal cell carcinoma. Assay used: immunoSEQ multiplex PCR; TCRdb lists only in-frame clones, some missing. The table shows about 7,900 clones, with less than 65% occurring only once. The sequenced sample was tumor tissue, obtained from a patient whose treatment was nephrectomy without radiotherapy. These receptors were taken from a woman in her seventies with renal cell carcinoma. Each CDR3 is given with its conserved first and last residue. Fields, in order: clone size, J gene, D gene, V gene, CDR3 protein, CDR3 DNA. A D gene is named only where the DNA matches it firmly. Clone sizes are given selectively: once, few, many, or a class where the clone is expanded.

once | TRBJ2-7 | . | TRBV7-2 | CASSRSSEQYF | TGTGCCAGCAGCCGTAGCTCCGAGCAGTACTTC
. | TRBJ2-6 | . | TRBV7-9 | CASSLLGAGANVLTF | TGTGCCAGCAGCTTATTGGGGGCCGGGGCCAACGTCCTGACTTTC
. | TRBJ2-1 | TRBD1 | TRBV5-4 | CASSPTPGQGLYNEQFF | TGTGCCAGCAGCCCCACTCCGGGACAGGGCCTCTACAATGAGCAGTTCTTC
once | TRBJ1-3 | . | TRBV4-3 | CASSQAGNSGNTIYF | TGCGCCAGCAGCCAAGCAGGGAACTCTGGAAACACCATATATTTT
. | TRBJ1-2 | . | TRBV7-9 | CASSFRDGNGYTF | TGTGCCAGCAGCTTCCGGGACGGAAATGGCTACACCTTC
. | TRBJ2-2 | . | TRBV10-1 | CASSERNTGELFF | TGCGCCAGCAGTGAAAGGAACACCGGGGAGCTGTTTTTT
few | TRBJ2-2 | TRBD2 | TRBV13 | CASSDRTSPGELFF | TGTGCCAGCAGCGACCGGACTAGCCCCGGGGAGCTGTTTTTT
. | TRBJ1-2 | . | TRBV5-6 | CASSLAFSGYTF | TGTGCCAGCAGCTTGGCCTTCAGTGGCTACACCTTC
. | TRBJ2-3 | TRBD1 | TRBV27 | CASRPRTGMTDTQYF | TGTGCCAGCAGACCACGGACAGGGATGACAGATACGCAGTATTTT
. | TRBJ2-3 | . | TRBV5-5 | CASSLGQTDTQYF | TGTGCCAGCAGCCTCGGACAGACAGATACGCAGTATTTT